Below, 20 T cell receptor beta chains from the same sample are listed, as sequenced in a study of shared clonotypes between healthy human individuals. Profiling relied on immunoSEQ multiplex PCR, and the TCRdb table lists in-frame clones only, not all of them. The sample carries roughly 2.1 million clones, just over 90% recorded once. Terminally differentiated effector memory CD45RA+ cells were excluded from the naive CD8 cells, which were CD45RO-negative and positively selected for CCR7. Sequencing was carried out using naive CD8+ T cells from PBMCs. These receptors all come from a man in his late teens or twenties in good health. Some clones in this sample may be carry-over from other donors' samples.

In regard to this clone: Other DNA sequences in this sample translate to the same CDR3. The chain joins TRBV2 to TRBJ2-7; 7 bases are shared with TRBD2. The CDR3 contains 13 residues. Per germline, CDR1 SNHLY and CDR2 FYNNEI. V was pared by 6 bases and J by 2 bases, with 4 bases of the junction left unmatched. The CDR3 nucleotides are TGTGCCAGCAGAGGCGGGAGCCCCTACGAGCAGTACTTC. Amino acid sequence: CASRGGSPYEQYF.

The chain is built from TRBV27 and TRBJ2-7; TRBD2 aligns across 9 bases. V lost 5 bases, J lost 4 bases, and 12 bases stayed unmatched. Per the germline V gene, CDR1 is MNHEY and CDR2 is SMNVEV (reference sequence). The CDR3 contains 16 residues. CDR3 sequence: CASSPLGLATRYEQYF. The DNA of the CDR3 is TGTGCCAGCAGTCCCCTCGGACTAGCGACTCGGTACGAGCAGTACTTC.

The chain is built from TRBV13 and TRBJ1-2; TRBD1 matches 7 bases. Germline V gene data show CDR1 as PRHDT and CDR2 as FYEKMQ (reference sequence). Trimming took 5 bases from V and 1 from J; bases not matched to a gene: 4. The CDR3 loop spans 14 amino acids. This chain's CDR3 is CASSTQGLNYGYTF. CDR3 DNA sequence: TGTGCCAGCAGCACACAGGGGCTTAACTATGGCTACACCTTC.

V and J are TRBV7-9 and TRBJ2-1; D call uncertain. The germline V gene encodes CDR1 SEHNR and CDR2 FQNEAQ (reference sequence). The CDR3 runs to 13 residues. Between the trimmed V and J ends, which lost 1 base and 6 bases, there was a span of 7 bases. The CDR3 sequence: CASSLGRFNEQFF. CDR3 sequence (DNA): TGTGCCAGCAGCTTAGGGCGTTTCAATGAGCAGTTCTTC.

Turning to this clone: Other nucleotide sequences from this sample produce the same CDR3. The rearrangement joins TRBV7-8 to TRBJ1-5, with a weak D call TRBD1 (5 bases). The CDR3 has 15 amino acids. Germline CDR1 is SGHVS and CDR2 is FQNEAQ. The V end was cut by 1 base, the J end by 5 bases, with 12 bases between. The CDR3 nucleotides read TGTGCCAGCAGCTTAGTTTTGGGGGTAGATCAGCCCCAGCATTTT. Amino acid sequence: CASSLVLGVDQPQHF.

This chain joins TRBV27 and TRBJ1-5; 7 nucleotides line up with TRBD1. Trimming removed 5 bases from V and 3 bases from J; junction bases left unmatched: 7. The length of the CDR3 is 15 residues. The germline V gene encodes CDR1 MNHEY and CDR2 SMNVEV (reference sequence). CDR3 region: CASSINRGFNQPQHF. Here the CDR3 DNA reads TGTGCCAGCAGTATAAACAGGGGTTTCAATCAGCCCCAGCATTTT.

The V gene is TRBV27, the J gene TRBJ1-1; unclear D gene. Germline V gene sequence: CDR1 MNHEY, CDR2 SMNVEV (reference sequence). This CDR3 contains 15 residues. V lost 0 bases and J lost 5, with 13 bases in between. CDR3 amino acids: CASSLSRARWTEAFF. The CDR3 coding sequence is TGTGCCAGCAGTTTATCGCGGGCCAGGTGGACTGAAGCTTTCTTT.

The rearrangement joins TRBV28 to TRBJ2-2; possible D gene TRBD1, 6 bases. V lost 2 bases and J lost 3, with 13 bases in between. Germline CDR1 reads MDHEN; CDR2 reads SYDVKM. The CDR3 loop spans 16 amino acids. The CDR3 region has the DNA TGTGCCAGCAGTTTAGGGGACACGGTATACACCGGGGAGCTGTTTTTT. Protein: CASSLGDTVYTGELFF.

The rearrangement joins TRBV7-9 to TRBJ2-4; D assignment may be TRBD1 or TRBD2 (5 bases each). V was trimmed by 4 bases and J by 0 bases, leaving 13 bases between them. The germline CDR1 and CDR2 sequences are SEHNR and FQNEAQ (reference sequence). CDR3 length equals 16 residues. The DNA of the CDR3 is TGTGCCAGCAGCTCGTCAGAGGGGCTAGCCAAAAACATTCAGTACTTC. Translation: CASSSSEGLAKNIQYF.

The V and J genes are TRBV25-1 and TRBJ2-7, with TRBD2 identical over 8 bases. The CDR3 loop spans 15 amino acids. CDR1 and CDR2 from the germline V gene are MGHDK and SYGVNS. V was clipped by 3 bases and J by 5 bases; unmatched bases: 9. The DNA of the CDR3 is TGTGCCAGCAGTGAGAAGCAGGGACTAGTCGACGAGCAGTACTTC. Its protein product is CASSEKQGLVDEQYF.

The chain joins TRBV28 to TRBJ2-4, with a weak D call TRBD1 (6 bases). CDR1 is MDHEN and CDR2 is SYDVKM in the germline V gene. The CDR3 runs to 18 residues. V lost 4 bases to trimming and J lost 1 base, with 20 bases between them. CDR3 in amino acids: CASSSPSQPRGAKNIQYF. The DNA for the CDR3 is TGTGCCAGCAGTTCCCCCAGCCAACCCAGGGGTGCCAAAAACATTCAGTACTTC.

The rearrangement uses TRBV28 and TRBJ2-2; a possible D gene is TRBD2 (5 bases). The germline V and J ends were trimmed by 2 bases and 3 bases, with 10 bases remaining between them. The CDR3 has 15 amino acids. Germline CDR1 is MDHEN and CDR2 is SYDVKM. The CDR3 loop is CASSLRAEYTGELFF. CDR3 DNA: TGTGCCAGCAGTTTAAGAGCGGAGTACACCGGGGAGCTGTTTTTT. Combining the CDR3 with reference TRBV28 and TRBJ2-2 gives the whole variable domain DVKVTQSSRYLVKRTGEKVFLECVQDMDHENMFWYRQDPGLGLRLIYFSYDVKMKEKGDIPEGYSVSREKKERFSLILESASTNQTSMYLCASSLRAEYTGELFFGEGSRLTVL.

The chain couples TRBV27 to TRBJ2-2; 8 bases match TRBD2. The CDR3 length is 15 residues. V gave up 3 bases and J gave up 2 bases; unmatched junction bases: 2. Germline V gene sequence: CDR1 MNHEY, CDR2 SMNVEV (reference sequence). CDR3: CASSFSGINTGELFF. The DNA of the CDR3 is TGTGCCAGCAGTTTTAGCGGGATTAACACCGGGGAGCTGTTTTTT.

The V and J genes are TRBV7-9 and TRBJ1-1; unclear D gene. Looked up from germline, CDR1 is SEHNR and CDR2 is FQNEAQ (reference sequence). The CDR3 runs 17 residues. The V end was cut by 3 bases, the J end by 0 bases, with 17 bases between. The CDR3 loop reads CASSFPRSRVMNTEAFF. The CDR3 coding sequence is TGTGCCAGCAGCTTTCCGAGATCCCGGGTTATGAACACTGAAGCTTTCTTT.

The chain joins TRBV2 to TRBJ2-7; 10 nucleotides agree with TRBD1. The V segment lost 11 bases and the J segment 5 bases; nucleotides outside the gene matches: 12. The CDR3 is 14 amino acids. Looked up from germline, CDR1 is SNHLY and CDR2 is FYNNEI. As DNA, the CDR3 is TGTGCCCTTAGGCCGGGACAGGGGCCCCACGAGCAGTACTTC. Its protein product is CALRPGQGPHEQYF.

This sequence joins TRBV28 and TRBJ2-7; 7 bases align to TRBD2. This CDR3 comprises 15 residues. V dropped 6 bases and J dropped 2; count of bases not matched to a gene: 10. The germline gives CDR1 MDHEN, CDR2 SYDVKM. CDR3 bases: TGTGCCAGCAGCCCCGGGGAGGGGCTTACCTACGAGCAGTACTTC. This sequence encodes CASSPGEGLTYEQYF. Complete variable domain (other parts from reference TRBV28 and TRBJ2-7): DVKVTQSSRYLVKRTGEKVFLECVQDMDHENMFWYRQDPGLGLRLIYFSYDVKMKEKGDIPEGYSVSREKKERFSLILESASTNQTSMYLCASSPGEGLTYEQYFGPGTRLTVT.

The CDR3 reads CASSMGFDQPQHF. CDR3 nucleotide sequence: TGTGCCAGTAGTATGGGTTTTGATCAGCCCCAGCATTTT. The chain combines TRBV19 with TRBJ1-5; D not certain. The germline V gene encodes CDR1 LNHDA and CDR2 SQIVND (reference sequence). The CDR3 consists of 13 residues. V was pared by 3 bases and J by 5 bases, with 8 bases between.

The chain is built from TRBV9 and TRBJ1-2; 8 nucleotides match TRBD1. The CDR3 loop spans 14 amino acids. V lost 0 bases, J lost 4 bases, and 2 bases stayed unmatched. The germline gives CDR1 SGDLS, CDR2 YYNGEE. In DNA form, the CDR3 reads TGTGCCAGCAGCGTAGAGGGACAGGCCTATGGCTACACCTTC. It is translated as CASSVEGQAYGYTF.

This chain connects TRBV5-1 to TRBJ1-4; D might be TRBD1 (5 bases). V dropped 9 bases and J dropped 13 bases, with 25 bases sitting between them. The CDR3 covers 14 residues. Germline V gives CDR1 SGHRS, CDR2 YFSETQ. The CDR3 here is CATRGPPGPVRLFF. In DNA, the CDR3 is TGCGCCACCAGAGGGCCCCCGGGACCGGTCAGACTGTTTTTT.

The chain links TRBV29-1 to TRBJ2-1; 9 positions agree with TRBD1. The germline CDR1 and CDR2 sequences are SQVTM and ANQGSEA. V was pared by 0 bases and J by 7 bases, with 4 bases of the junction left unmatched. CDR3 size: 14 residues. The CDR3 DNA reads TGCAGCGTTGAAGAGAGGGACAGGGTTAATGAGCAGTTCTTC. It specifies CSVEERDRVNEQFF.